The 18 T cell receptor gamma chains below were found in one sample sequenced in a study of gamma delta lymphoproliferative disorders and STAT genes. PBMCs from patients and controls supplied the genomic DNA for sequencing. TCRdb re-analyzed the multiplex PCR reads via CATT. The sample holds about 610 gamma-chain clones, 15% to 20% seen once. Sequencing was performed on blood. These receptors were collected from a human donor in good health.

This sequence joins TRGV10 and TRGJP1. No J segment appears in TCRdb, so it was assigned here by matching the sequence to germline. TRGV10 carries the ORF label, with uncertain function. V gave up 8 bases and J gave up 4 bases; unmatched junction bases: 11. The CDR3 totals 15 residues. The CDR3 protein is CAAWDRRCTGWFKIF. As DNA, the CDR3 is TGTGCTGCGTGGGATCGGCGATGCACTGGTTGGTTCAAGATATTT.

Notes on this clone: This may be a read error, as it is one base from a much larger clone. No DNA is shown, since the ends of the CDR3 on it are uncertain; the CDR3 is the one TCRdb lists. No J gene call was made, and the V gene is TRGV11. Being an ORF, TRGV11 has a function that is uncertain. The CDR3 is 20 residues long, ends included. The CDR3 protein is CTTVPAGLGTTCTTGWFKIF.

By share, this clone ranks as medium-sized. V usage is TRGV5 and J usage is TRGJ1 or TRGJ2. Matching the DNA to germline supplied the J gene, which TCRdb does not give. CDR3 length: 13 residues. The ends lost 4 bases at V and 6 bases at J; junction bases unmatched: 9. CDR1 and CDR2 (germline): VINAFY, YDVSNSKD. The CDR3 sequence: CATWEQTAYKKLF. CDR3 coding DNA: TGTGCCACCTGGGAACAGACCGCTTATAAGAAACTCTTT.

Relative to its sample, this clone is large (0.1 to 1%). This rearrangement joins TRGV10 to TRGJ1 or TRGJ2. Matching the DNA to germline supplied the J gene, which TCRdb does not give. TRGV10 carries the ORF label, with uncertain function. This CDR3 spans 13 amino acids. The V segment lost 8 bases and the J segment 3 bases; nucleotides outside the gene matches: 8. CDR3 coding DNA: TGTGCTGCGTGGGACCTTCTTTATTATAAGAAACTCTTT. Residues: CAAWDLLYYKKLF.

This clone is deemed large. The gene calls are TRGV8 and TRGJ1 or TRGJ2. The J gene comes from matching the DNA to germline here; TCRdb lacks it. V lost 2 bases and J lost 7; bases outside the gene matches: 5. CDR3 size: 12 residues. Germline V gene data show CDR1 as VENAVY and CDR2 as YDSYNSRV. The CDR3 region has the DNA TGTGCCACCTGGGATAAGTGGTATAAGAAACTCTTT. It codes for CATWDKWYKKLF.

In its sample, this clone is medium-sized. J is TRGJ1 or TRGJ2 and V is TRGV4. Here the J gene came from matching the DNA to germline, since TCRdb omits it. The CDR3 is 10 residues long. Germline V lookup: CDR1 EGSTGY, CDR2 YDSYTSSV. Trimming at V came to 5 bases and at J to 9 bases, leaving 4 bases not matched to a gene. The CDR3 is CATWGPKKLF. CDR3 nucleotides: TGTGCCACCTGGGGCCCTAAGAAACTCTTT.

Concerning this clone itself: Because the CDR3's place on the DNA is in doubt, the DNA is left out and the CDR3 is given as listed by TCRdb. The V gene is given as TRGV4, and no J gene call is available. Germline V gives CDR1 EGSTGY, CDR2 YDSYTSSV. The CDR3 length equals 18 residues, ends included. This chain's CDR3 is CATWDVIIRNSLAVEQHF.

This clone qualifies as large. The gene calls are TRGV10 and TRGJ1 or TRGJ2. TCRdb supplies no J gene; here it was assigned by aligning the nucleotide sequence to germline. TRGV10 is annotated as an ORF whose role is uncertain. V lost 8 bases to trimming and J lost 3 bases; unmatched junction nucleotides: 8. CDR3 length: 13 residues. The CDR3 region has the DNA TGTGCTGCGTGGGATAGGGCTTATTATAAGAAACTCTTT. Protein product: CAAWDRAYYKKLF.

This clone is deemed large. The V call is TRGV9, the J call TRGJP. The J gene comes from matching the DNA to germline here; TCRdb lacks it. In germline, CDR1 is GITISATS, CDR2 ISYDGTV (reference sequence). The CDR3 sequence is 18 residues long. V trimming: 0 bases; J trimming: 4 bases; junction bases outside the gene matches: 6. The CDR3 DNA follows: TGTGCCTTGTGGGAGGTGCGTGTTCAAGAGTTGGGCAAAAAAATCAAGGTATTT. Translating it yields CALWEVRVQELGKKIKVF.

In its sample, this clone ranks as medium-sized. The gene calls are TRGV10 and TRGJ1 or TRGJ2. The J gene, missing from TCRdb, was assigned here through DNA to germline matching. TRGV10 has ORF status, its function being uncertain. The CDR3 sequence is 14 residues long. The V gene end was trimmed by 8 bases and the J gene end by 8 bases; junction bases not matched to a gene: 16. CDR3 sequence (DNA): TGTGCTGCGTGGGGATTCCTTGGTCTGAATAAGAAACTCTTT. Amino acid sequence: CAAWGFLGLNKKLF.

This clone is medium-sized by share. V gene TRGV2 combines with J gene TRGJ1 or TRGJ2. TCRdb gives no J gene; it was assigned here by matching the DNA to germline. With V trimmed by 0 bases and J by 11 bases, 4 bases remained unmatched. This CDR3 is 11 amino acids long. From germline, CDR1 is EGSNGY and CDR2 YDSYNSKV. The CDR3 spells CATWDGPQKLF. The CDR3 nucleotides read TGTGCCACCTGGGACGGGCCTCAGAAACTCTTT.

Within the sample, this clone is large. This sequence joins TRGV2 and TRGJ1 or TRGJ2. Assignment of the J gene here rests on matching the DNA to germline, because TCRdb gives none. After removal of 0 bases from V and 4 bases from J, the junction contained 9 bases not matched to a gene. This CDR3 region has 15 residues. Per the germline V gene, CDR1 is EGSNGY and CDR2 is YDSYNSKV. CDR3 nucleotides: TGTGCCACCTGGGACGGGAGGTGGGCCTATTATAAGAAACTCTTT. It yields the protein CATWDGRWAYYKKLF.

This clone is deemed medium-sized. The chain carries TRGV4 and TRGJ1 or TRGJ2. As TCRdb names no J gene, one was assigned here on the basis of a DNA match to germline. Germline CDR1 is EGSTGY and CDR2 is YDSYTSSV. This CDR3 contains 14 residues. The trim removed 0 bases at V and 3 bases at J, leaving 5 bases unmatched. The CDR3 DNA follows: TGTGCCACCTGGGATGGGCTATGTTATTATAAGAAACTCTTT. This sequence encodes CATWDGLCYYKKLF.

This clone rates as large. The chain couples TRGV9 to TRGJ1 or TRGJ2. Here the J gene came from matching the DNA to germline, since TCRdb omits it. V shed 2 bases and J 7 bases; nucleotides not matched to a gene: 11. Germline V gene data show CDR1 as GITISATS and CDR2 as ISYDGTV (reference sequence). CDR3 length equals 14 residues. CDR3 DNA sequence: TGTGCCTTGTGGGAGGGCGCAGAGGGATATAAGAAACTCTTT. This translates into CALWEGAEGYKKLF.

By share, this clone ranks as large. The chain links TRGV4 to TRGJ1 or TRGJ2. No J gene was available from TCRdb, and it was assigned here by a germline match of the DNA. This CDR3 is 11 amino acids long. The J segment lost 9 bases and the V segment lost 6 bases, leaving 8 bases of the junction unmatched. Germline assignment: CDR1 EGSTGY and CDR2 YDSYTSSV. The CDR3 loop reads CATWICLKKLF. For the CDR3, the DNA is TGTGCCACCTGGATCTGCCTTAAGAAACTCTTT.

This clone is medium-sized in the sample. The genes are TRGV4 and TRGJ1 or TRGJ2. The J gene was not available in TCRdb and was assigned here by matching the DNA to germline segments. The V and J ends lost 1 base and 3 bases, in that order; junction bases with no gene match: 30. Germline-derived CDR1 and CDR2 are EGSTGY and YDSYTSSV. The CDR3 runs 22 residues. The CDR3 loop reads CATWDGKSAVLVGMKLYYKKLF. Written as DNA, the CDR3 is TGTGCCACCTGGGATGGTAAGTCCGCGGTCTTGGTCGGGATGAAACTTTATTATAAGAAACTCTTT.

By proportion, this clone is large. The chain recombines TRGV2 with TRGJP2. Germline matching of the DNA provided the J gene here, since TCRdb leaves it blank. V lost 0 bases and J lost 8; bases outside the gene matches: 3. CDR1 and CDR2 (germline): EGSNGY, YDSYNSKV. The CDR3 sequence is 13 residues long. This CDR3 reads CATWDGLDWIKTF. In nucleotides, the CDR3 is TGTGCCACCTGGGACGGGCTGGATTGGATCAAGACGTTT.

This clone is categorized as large. V usage is TRGV11 and J usage is TRGJ1 or TRGJ2. TCRdb lists no J gene, so it was determined here by aligning the DNA to germline. TRGV11 falls under the ORF class, with uncertain function. CDR3 length: 12 amino acids. Losses at the gene ends were 0 bases for V and 8 bases for J; bases not matched to a gene: 1. The CDR3 sequence is CACWIRHDKKLF. CDR3 nucleotide sequence: TGTGCCTGCTGGATTAGGCACGATAAGAAACTCTTT.